The subject of this entry is one T cell receptor (beta chain). Antigen: not known. The data originate from a study of T cell responses to AZD1222 COVID-19 vaccine. Notes on the study in general: CD4 TCRs associated with vaccination spanned spike, dominating at 160-218 and 743-854. Unmutated variant regions are reportedly the target of nearly half of TCRs that are spike-specific. Clonal diversity was possibly underestimated, and the donors were mostly white British, with more females.

J was trimmed by 4 bases and V by 3 bases; bases with no gene match: 11. This CDR3 is 18 amino acids long. Looked up from germline, CDR1 is SGHNT and CDR2 is YENEEA. Clones were read by immunoSEQ multiplex PCR, and TCRdb kept only the in-frame ones, dropping some. The sample contains approximately 120,000 clones, approximately 90% of which appear only once. Specimen: peripheral blood, collected on day 0 of MenACWY control vaccination. This sequence was found in an adult in good health. The chain recombines TRBV11-3 with TRBJ2-2; 10 nucleotides line up with TRBD1. Here the CDR3 reads CASSFTLRDRGVTGELFF. In DNA form, the CDR3 reads TGTGCCAGCAGCTTCACCTTAAGGGACAGGGGAGTCACCGGGGAGCTGTTTTTT.